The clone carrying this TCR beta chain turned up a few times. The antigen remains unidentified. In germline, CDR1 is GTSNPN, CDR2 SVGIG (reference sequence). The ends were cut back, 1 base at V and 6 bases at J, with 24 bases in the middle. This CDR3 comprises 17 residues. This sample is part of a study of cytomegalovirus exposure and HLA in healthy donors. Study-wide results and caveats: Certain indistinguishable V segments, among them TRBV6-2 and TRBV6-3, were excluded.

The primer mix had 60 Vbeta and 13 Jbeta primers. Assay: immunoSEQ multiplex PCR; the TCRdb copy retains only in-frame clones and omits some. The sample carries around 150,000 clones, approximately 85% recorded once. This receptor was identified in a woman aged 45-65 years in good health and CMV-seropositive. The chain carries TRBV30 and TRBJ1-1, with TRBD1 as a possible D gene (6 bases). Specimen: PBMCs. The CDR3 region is CAWSEGVGRGRIAEAFF. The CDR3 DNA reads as TGTGCCTGGAGTGAAGGTGTCGGCAGGGGAAGAATCGCTGAAGCTTTCTTT. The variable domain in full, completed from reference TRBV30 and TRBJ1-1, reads SQTIHQWPATLVQPVGSPLSLECTVEGTSNPNLYWYRQAAGRGLQLLFYSVGIGQISSEVPQNLSASRPQDRQFILSSKKLLLSDSGFYLCAWSEGVGRGRIAEAFFGQGTRLTVV.